This T cell receptor beta chain is from a study of T cell responses to AZD1222 COVID-19 vaccine. Libraries were prepared by immunoSEQ multiplex PCR; TCRdb keeps only in-frame clonotypes and omits some of them. This sample yields 90,000 to 100,000 clones, of which around 88% are seen a single time; roughly 7.7% belongs to the top ten. Overall study results and limits: Spike-specific TCR breadth and depth went up after people got two AZD1222 doses.

Notes on this clone: Its antigen is unidentified.

CDR1 is MDHEN and CDR2 is SYDVKM in the germline V gene. The V gene end was trimmed by 6 bases and the J gene end by 5 bases; junction bases not matched to a gene: 7. This CDR3 has 14 amino acids. The sample consisted of peripheral blood, taken on day 0 of AZD1222 vaccination. The TCR originated in an adult in good health. This rearrangement joins TRBV28 to TRBJ2-5; TRBD2 aligns across 9 bases. The CDR3 loop is CASRWGSGGETQYF. CDR3 nucleotide sequence: TGTGCCAGCAGATGGGGTAGCGGGGGTGAGACCCAGTACTTC.